This T cell receptor beta chain came from a study of blood T cell repertoires in COVID-19. Study-level background: Whether acute or convalescent, the COVID-19 samples came from the United States, Italy and Spain. The cDNA or gDNA used as material had been derived from T cells, B-cell-depleted T cells, or PBMCs.

In the authors' methods: The assay estimated nucleated cells by amplifying reference gene primers. TCRdb's copy holds only in-frame clones and misses some; the assay was immunoSEQ multiplex PCR. The DNA gave D and trimming, while V, J and clone size come from that table. The table shows about 300,000 clones, with 88% occurring only once. Seattle patient enrollment occurred during active infection, with longitudinal follow-up thereafter. J gave up 5 bases and V 8 bases, and 4 bases lay outside the gene matches. The CDR3 is made up of 13 amino acids. Germline loops: CDR1 MGHRA, CDR2 YSYEKL. The sequence was collected from a woman between 25 and 40 years old with COVID-19, enrolled during active disease. Sequencing input: peripheral blood. The gene calls are TRBV4-1 and TRBJ2-1; 9 bases match TRBD2. The CDR3 nucleotides read TGCGCCAGCGGACTAGCGCCAGACAATGAGCAGTTCTTC. It yields the protein CASGLAPDNEQFF.